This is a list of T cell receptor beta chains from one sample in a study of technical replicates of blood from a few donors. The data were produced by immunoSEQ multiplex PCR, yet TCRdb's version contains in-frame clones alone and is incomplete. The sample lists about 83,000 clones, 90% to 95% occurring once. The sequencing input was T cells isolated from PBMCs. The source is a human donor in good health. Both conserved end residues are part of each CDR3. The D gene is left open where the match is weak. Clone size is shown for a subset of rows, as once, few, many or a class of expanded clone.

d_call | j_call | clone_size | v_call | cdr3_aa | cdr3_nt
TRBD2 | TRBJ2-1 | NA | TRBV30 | CAWSVLLTSGNNEQFF | TGTGCCTGGAGTGTACTGTTGACTAGCGGAAACAATGAGCAGTTCTTC
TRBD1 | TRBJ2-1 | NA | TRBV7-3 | CASSPRDRDYNEQFF | TGTGCCAGCAGCCCCCGGGACAGAGACTACAATGAGCAGTTCTTC
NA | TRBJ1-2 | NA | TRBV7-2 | CASSPDSYGYTF | TGTGCCAGCAGCCCCGACAGCTATGGCTACACCTTC
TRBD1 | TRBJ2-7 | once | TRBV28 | CATRGRGPYYRYEQYF | TGTGCCACCCGAGGCAGGGGGCCCTATTACCGGTACGAGCAGTACTTC
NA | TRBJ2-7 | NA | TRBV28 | CASSRTVYEQYF | TGTGCCAGCAGTCGGACAGTCTACGAGCAGTACTTC
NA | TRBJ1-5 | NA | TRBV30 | CAGGGAAHSNQPQHF | TGTGCCGGTGGGGGGGCCGCCCATAGCAATCAGCCCCAGCATTTT
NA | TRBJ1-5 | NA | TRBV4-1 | CASRTDHSNQPQHF | TGCGCCTCCCGGACAGACCATAGCAATCAGCCCCAGCATTTT
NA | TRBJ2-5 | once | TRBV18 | CASSPAQGRGETQYF | TGTGCCAGCTCACCAGCCCAGGGCCGGGGGGAGACCCAGTACTTC
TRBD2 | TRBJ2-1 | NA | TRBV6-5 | CASSYSTGLADEQFF | TGTGCCAGCAGTTACTCTACGGGACTAGCGGACGAGCAGTTCTTC
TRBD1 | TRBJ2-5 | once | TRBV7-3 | CASSFDREETQYF | TGTGCCAGCAGCTTCGACAGGGAGGAGACCCAGTACTTC
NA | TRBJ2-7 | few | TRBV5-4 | CASSSTGSVDEQYF | TGTGCCAGCAGCTCTACCGGGAGTGTCGACGAGCAGTACTTC
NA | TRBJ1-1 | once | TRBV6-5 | CASSYSSGGTEAFF | TGTGCCAGCAGTTACTCATCGGGGGGCACTGAAGCTTTCTTT
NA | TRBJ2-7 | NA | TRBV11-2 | CASSLPGSSYEQYF | TGTGCCAGCAGCTTACCCGGGAGCTCCTACGAGCAGTACTTC
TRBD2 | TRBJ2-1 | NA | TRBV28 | CATFGGGRIYNEQFF | TGTGCCACTTTCGGTGGCGGGAGGATCTACAATGAGCAGTTCTTC
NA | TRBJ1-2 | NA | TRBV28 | CASSPRIYTLYGYTF | TGTGCCAGCAGCCCTAGGATTTATACTTTATATGGCTACACCTTC